The clone carrying this T cell receptor (beta chain) appeared a single time. Its antigen is still unknown. This entry belongs to a study of T cells in localized non-small cell lung cancer. This CDR3 region has 14 residues. The germline gives CDR1 KGHSH, CDR2 LQKENI. V was shortened by 4 bases and J by 4 bases, with 8 bases between the two germline ends. Broader study findings: As only one tumor region underwent sequencing, heterogeneity remains possible. Within adjacent lung there appeared a median approximately 58 of the top 100 tumor clones. Longer overall survival was seen with higher T cell density measured in blood. Among the tissues sampled, uninvolved adjacent lung had the highest T cell clonality, above tumor.

The repertoire was sequenced with immunoSEQ multiplex PCR; TCRdb's copy has only in-frame clones and lacks some. This sample has roughly 84,000 clones, with 85% to 90% found just once. The chain is built from TRBV18 and TRBJ2-6, with D possibly being TRBD1 (5 bases). The receptor was isolated from a woman between 40 and 69 years old with stage I squamous cell lung carcinoma. Specimen: peripheral blood, collected before any cancer treatment. As DNA, the CDR3 is TGTGCCAGCTCACGTGGGGCGGGGGCCAACGTCCTGACTTTC. Encoded protein: CASSRGAGANVLTF.